The present entry profiles one T cell receptor (beta chain) with its context. The sample belongs to a study of blood T cell repertoires in COVID-19. Overall study: The origin of the acute and convalescent COVID-19 samples was the United States, Italy and Spain.

Which cohort a participant joined came from the clinical history participants gave. Symptom resolution, clearance, or two negative PCRs marked the recovered donors of Cohort 3. TCRdb's copy holds only in-frame clones and misses some; the assay was immunoSEQ multiplex PCR. The sample has some 290,000 clones, roughly 90% seen once. This CDR3 is built from 16 residues. J was trimmed by 3 bases and V by 2 bases; bases with no gene match: 8. CDR1 LGHDT and CDR2 YNNKEL come from the germline V gene (reference sequence). The TCR sequence derives from a woman aged 25 to 39 who had recovered from COVID-19. The sequenced material came from PBMCs or T cells enriched from blood (not recorded which). The V and J genes are TRBV3-1 (or the pseudogene TRBV3-2) and TRBJ1-2; 8 bases are a match to TRBD1. This CDR3 reads CASSQSGTGLYYGYTF. The CDR3 DNA sequence: TGTGCCAGCAGCCAATCCGGGACAGGATTATACTATGGCTACACCTTC.